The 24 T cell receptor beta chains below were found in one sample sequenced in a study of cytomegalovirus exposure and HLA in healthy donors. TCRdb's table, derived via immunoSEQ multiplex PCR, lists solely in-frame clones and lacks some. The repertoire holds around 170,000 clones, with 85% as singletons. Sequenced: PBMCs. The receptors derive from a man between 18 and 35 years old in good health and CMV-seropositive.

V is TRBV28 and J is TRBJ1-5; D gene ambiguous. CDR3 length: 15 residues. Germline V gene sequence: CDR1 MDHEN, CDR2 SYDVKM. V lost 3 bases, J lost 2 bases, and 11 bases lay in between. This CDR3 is CASSFEGWGNQPQHF. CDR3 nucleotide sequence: TGTGCCAGCAGTTTCGAGGGATGGGGCAATCAGCCCCAGCATTTT.

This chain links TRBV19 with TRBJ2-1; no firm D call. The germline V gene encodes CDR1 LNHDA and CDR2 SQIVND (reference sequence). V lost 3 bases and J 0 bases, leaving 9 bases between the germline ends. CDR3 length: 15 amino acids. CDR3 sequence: CASSISLSSYNEQFF. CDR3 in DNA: TGTGCCAGTAGTATTAGTCTTAGCTCCTACAATGAGCAGTTCTTC.

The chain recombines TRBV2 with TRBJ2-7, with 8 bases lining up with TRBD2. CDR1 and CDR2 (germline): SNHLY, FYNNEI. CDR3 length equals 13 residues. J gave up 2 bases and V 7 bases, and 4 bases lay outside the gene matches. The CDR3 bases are TGTGCCAGCAATTCGGGAGGGCCCTACGAGCAGTACTTC. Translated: CASNSGGPYEQYF.

CDR3 residues: CASSLVGRPTGELFF. The CDR3 nucleotides read TGTGCCAGCAGCTTGGTGGGCAGGCCTACCGGGGAGCTGTTTTTT. V and J are TRBV5-6 and TRBJ2-2; no reliable D call. The V end lost 0 bases, the J end lost 5 bases, and 11 bases lay between the germline ends. The CDR3 is 15 residues long. Per the germline V gene, CDR1 is SGHDT and CDR2 is YYEEEE.

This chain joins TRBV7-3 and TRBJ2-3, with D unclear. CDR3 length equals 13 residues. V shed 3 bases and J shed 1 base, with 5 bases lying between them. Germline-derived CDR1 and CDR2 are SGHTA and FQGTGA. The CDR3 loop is CASSFRGTDTQYF. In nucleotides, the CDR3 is TGTGCCAGCAGCTTTCGCGGCACAGATACGCAGTATTTT.

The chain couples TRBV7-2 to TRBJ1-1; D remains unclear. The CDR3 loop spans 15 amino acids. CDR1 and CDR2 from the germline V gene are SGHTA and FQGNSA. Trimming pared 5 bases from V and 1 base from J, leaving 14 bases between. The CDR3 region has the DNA TGTGCCAGCAGCCTGTCCGACGGGTCGAACACTGAAGCTTTCTTT. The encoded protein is CASSLSDGSNTEAFF.

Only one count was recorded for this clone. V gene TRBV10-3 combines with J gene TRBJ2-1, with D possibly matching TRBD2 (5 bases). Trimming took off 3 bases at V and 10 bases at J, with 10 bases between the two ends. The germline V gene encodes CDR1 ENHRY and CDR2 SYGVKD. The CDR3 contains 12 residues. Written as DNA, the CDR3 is TGTGCCATCAGTGAACGGGATGTGGAGCAGTTCTTC. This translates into CAISERDVEQFF.

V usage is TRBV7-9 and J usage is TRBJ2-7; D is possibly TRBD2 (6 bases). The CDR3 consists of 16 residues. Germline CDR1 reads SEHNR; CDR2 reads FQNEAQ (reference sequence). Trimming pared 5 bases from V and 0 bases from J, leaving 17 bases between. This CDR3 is CASSPIGRGSSYEQYF. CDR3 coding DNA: TGTGCCAGCAGCCCAATAGGACGGGGGAGCTCCTACGAGCAGTACTTC.

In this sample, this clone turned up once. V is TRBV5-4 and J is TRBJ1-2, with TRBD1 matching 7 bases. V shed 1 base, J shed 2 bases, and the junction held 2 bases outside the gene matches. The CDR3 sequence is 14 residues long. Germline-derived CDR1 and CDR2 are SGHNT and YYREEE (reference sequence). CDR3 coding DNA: TGTGCCAGCAGCTTGACGGGACAGAACTATGGCTACACCTTC. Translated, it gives CASSLTGQNYGYTF. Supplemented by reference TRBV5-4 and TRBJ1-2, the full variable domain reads ETGVTQSPTHLIKTRGQQVTLRCSSQSGHNTVSWYQQALGQGPQFIFQYYREEENGRGNFPPRFSGLQFPNYSSELNVNALELDDSALYLCASSLTGQNYGYTFGSGTRLTVV.

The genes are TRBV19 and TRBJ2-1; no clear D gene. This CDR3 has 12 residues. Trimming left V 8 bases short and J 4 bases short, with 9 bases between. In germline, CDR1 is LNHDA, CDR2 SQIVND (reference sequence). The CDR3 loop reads CASSKLYNEQFF. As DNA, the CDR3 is TGTGCCAGTTCGAAACTGTACAATGAGCAGTTCTTC.

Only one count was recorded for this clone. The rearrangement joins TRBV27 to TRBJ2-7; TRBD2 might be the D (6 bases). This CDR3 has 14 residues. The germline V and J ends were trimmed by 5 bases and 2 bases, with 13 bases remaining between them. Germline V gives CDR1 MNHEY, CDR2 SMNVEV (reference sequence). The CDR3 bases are TGTGCCAGCAGTGATGTGGGGGGTACCTACGAGCAGTACTTC. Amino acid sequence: CASSDVGGTYEQYF.

Here the CDR3 reads CASSRLAGGYNEQFF. DNA of the CDR3: TGTGCCAGCAGTAGACTAGCGGGAGGTTACAATGAGCAGTTCTTC. The rearrangement joins TRBV6-1 to TRBJ2-1; TRBD2 agrees at 13 bases. The CDR3 is 15 amino acids. Germline V gene data show CDR1 as MNHNS and CDR2 as SASEGT. Unmatched junction bases numbered 2, after V lost 5 bases and J lost 4 bases.

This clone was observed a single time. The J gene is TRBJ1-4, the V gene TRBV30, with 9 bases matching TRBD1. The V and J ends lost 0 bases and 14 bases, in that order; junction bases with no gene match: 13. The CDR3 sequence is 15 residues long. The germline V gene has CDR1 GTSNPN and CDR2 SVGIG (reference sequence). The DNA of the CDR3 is TGTGCCTGGAGTGTCGGGACAGGGAGGGCCGTAACCCTGTTTTTT. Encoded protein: CAWSVGTGRAVTLFF.

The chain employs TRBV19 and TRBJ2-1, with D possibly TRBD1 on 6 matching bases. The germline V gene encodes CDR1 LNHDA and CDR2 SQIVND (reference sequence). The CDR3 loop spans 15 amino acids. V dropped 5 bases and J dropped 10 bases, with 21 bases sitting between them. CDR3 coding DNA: TGTGCCAGTAGTCCCAGTGGGGCGACAGGTTTGGAGCAGTTCTTC. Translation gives CASSPSGATGLEQFF.

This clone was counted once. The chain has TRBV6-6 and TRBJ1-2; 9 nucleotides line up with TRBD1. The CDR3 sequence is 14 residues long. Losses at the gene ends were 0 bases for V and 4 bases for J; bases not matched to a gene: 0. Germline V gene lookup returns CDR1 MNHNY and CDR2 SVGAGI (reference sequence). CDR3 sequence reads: CASSYSDRGYGYTF. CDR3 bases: TGTGCCAGCAGTTACTCGGACAGGGGCTATGGCTACACCTTC.

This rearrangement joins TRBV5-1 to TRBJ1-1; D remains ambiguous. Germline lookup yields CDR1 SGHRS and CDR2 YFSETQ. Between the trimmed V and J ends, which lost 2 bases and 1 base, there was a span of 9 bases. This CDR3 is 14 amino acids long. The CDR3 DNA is TGCGCCAGCAGCTTCGGGGATGAGAACACTGAAGCTTTCTTT. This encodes CASSFGDENTEAFF.

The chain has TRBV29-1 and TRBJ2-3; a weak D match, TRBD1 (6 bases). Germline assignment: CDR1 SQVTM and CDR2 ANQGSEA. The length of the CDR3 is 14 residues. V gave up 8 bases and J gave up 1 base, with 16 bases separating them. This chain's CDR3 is CSKRGTEGTDTQYF. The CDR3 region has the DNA TGCAGCAAGAGGGGGACCGAGGGCACAGATACGCAGTATTTT.

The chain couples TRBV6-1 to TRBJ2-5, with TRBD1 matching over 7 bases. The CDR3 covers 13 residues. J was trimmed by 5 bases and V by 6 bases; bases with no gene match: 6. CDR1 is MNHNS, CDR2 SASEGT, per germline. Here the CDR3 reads CASRPTGDETQYF. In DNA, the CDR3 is TGTGCCAGCAGACCCACAGGGGATGAGACCCAGTACTTC.

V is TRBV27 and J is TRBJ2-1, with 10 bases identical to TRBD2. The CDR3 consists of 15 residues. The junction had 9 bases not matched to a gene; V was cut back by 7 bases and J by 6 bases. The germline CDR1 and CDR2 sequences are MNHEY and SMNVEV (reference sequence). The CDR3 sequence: CASIPTSGLFNEQFF. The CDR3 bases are TGTGCCAGCATTCCGACTAGCGGGTTGTTCAATGAGCAGTTCTTC.

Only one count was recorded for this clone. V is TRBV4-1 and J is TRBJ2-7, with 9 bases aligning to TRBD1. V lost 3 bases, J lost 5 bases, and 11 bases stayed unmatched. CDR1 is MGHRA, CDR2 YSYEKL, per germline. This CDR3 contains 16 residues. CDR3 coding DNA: TGCGCCAGCAGCCAGTTAATGACAGGGGGGGATGACGAGCAGTACTTC. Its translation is CASSQLMTGGDDEQYF.

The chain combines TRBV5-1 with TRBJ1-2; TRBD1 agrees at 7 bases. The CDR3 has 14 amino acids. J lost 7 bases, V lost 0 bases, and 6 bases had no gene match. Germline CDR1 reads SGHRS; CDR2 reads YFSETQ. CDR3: CASSLGEGARGYTF. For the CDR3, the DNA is TGCGCCAGCAGCTTGGGAGAGGGGGCGCGTGGCTACACCTTC.

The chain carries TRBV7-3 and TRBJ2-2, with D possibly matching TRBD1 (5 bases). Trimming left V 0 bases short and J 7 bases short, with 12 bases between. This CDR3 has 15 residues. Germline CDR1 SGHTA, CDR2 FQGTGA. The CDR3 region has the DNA TGTGCCAGCAGCTTAACAGTGTCAGGGTACGGGGAGCTGTTTTTT. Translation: CASSLTVSGYGELFF.

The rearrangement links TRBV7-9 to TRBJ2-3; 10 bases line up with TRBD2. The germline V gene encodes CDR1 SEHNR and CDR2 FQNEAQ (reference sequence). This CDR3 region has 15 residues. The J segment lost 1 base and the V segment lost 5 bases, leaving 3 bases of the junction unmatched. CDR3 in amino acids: CASSPLAGGTDTQYF. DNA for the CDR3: TGTGCCAGCAGCCCCCTAGCGGGGGGCACAGATACGCAGTATTTT.

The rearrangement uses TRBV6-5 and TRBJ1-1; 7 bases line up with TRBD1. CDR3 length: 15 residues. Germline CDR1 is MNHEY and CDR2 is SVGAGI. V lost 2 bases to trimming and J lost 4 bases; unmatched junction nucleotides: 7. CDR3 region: CASSYGDSWATEAFF. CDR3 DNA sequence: TGTGCCAGCAGTTACGGGGACAGCTGGGCCACTGAAGCTTTCTTT.